The source of this T cell receptor beta chain is a study of patients and donors after allogeneic stem cell transplantation. Germline loops: CDR1 SGDLS, CDR2 YYNGEE. CDR3 size: 15 residues. V shed 0 bases, J shed 4 bases, and the junction held 3 bases outside the gene matches. In this sample, this clonotype turned up many times. TCRdb reanalysed the RT-PCR reads using MiXCR and keeps one entry per CDR3 protein. The sample contains tens of thousands of distinct CDR3 sequences, over 6.5% of which appear only once. The chain employs TRBV9 and TRBJ1-2, with 10 bases lining up with TRBD1. Source material: blood, either unsorted or a sorted T cell fraction (not recorded which). The receptor was derived from a human donor who was either an allogeneic HSCT recipient or a stem cell or donor lymphocyte infusion donor (not recorded which). It is not recorded whose cells these are; they may come from a transplant donor. Here the CDR3 reads CASSVGDRGLYGYTF. For the CDR3, the DNA is TGTGCCAGCAGCGTAGGGGACAGGGGCCTCTATGGCTACACCTTC.